These 27 T cell receptor beta chains were all obtained from the same sample, sequenced in a study of monozygotic twins with inflammatory bowel disease. For each CDR3 protein, TCRdb gives one entry from its re-call of the 5' RACE reads, without DNA. This sample's table reports around 380,000 distinct CDR3 sequences. Sequencing used blood. These receptors originate from a human donor with ulcerative colitis or Crohn's disease, or a healthy co-twin of an affected twin (not recorded which).

The rearrangement links TRBV2 to TRBJ2-1; the TCRdb call, TRBD2, lacks DNA for checking. Germline CDR1 reads SNHLY; CDR2 reads FYNNEI. The CDR3 consists of 15 residues. This chain's CDR3 is CASSLLAGGPDEQFF.

J is TRBJ2-5 and V is TRBV9; TCRdb's assignment of TRBD2 cannot be checked, as there is no DNA. This CDR3 is 17 amino acids long. Per germline, CDR1 SGDLS and CDR2 YYNGEE. The CDR3: CASSPGTSGRGVETQYF.

This chain joins TRBV7-7 and TRBJ2-2. Germline-derived CDR1 and CDR2 are SSHAT and FNYEAQ (reference sequence). This CDR3 spans 14 amino acids. Here the CDR3 reads CASSPATATGELFF.

The V gene is TRBV10-3, the J gene TRBJ1-2. The V gene's germline CDR1 is ENHRY and CDR2 SYGVKD. CDR3 size: 15 residues. The CDR3 loop reads CAISDPDLLGYGYTF.

CDR3: CASTLAGESYNEQFF. The rearrangement joins TRBV27 to TRBJ2-1; TCRdb's assignment of TRBD2 cannot be checked, as there is no DNA. Germline-derived CDR1 and CDR2 are MNHEY and SMNVEV (reference sequence). This CDR3 spans 15 amino acids.

The rearrangement links TRBV18 to TRBJ2-3; TCRdb reports TRBD1, a call that lacks DNA to check it against. Germline assignment: CDR1 KGHSH and CDR2 LQKENI. This CDR3 has 16 amino acids. The CDR3 is CASSQGTGRHRDTQYF.

The chain couples TRBV7-2 to TRBJ2-5; TCRdb reports TRBD1, a call that lacks DNA to check it against. The CDR3 runs 17 residues. The germline V gene has CDR1 SGHTA and CDR2 FQGNSA. CDR3 protein: CASSRIGGGGIGETQYF.

The chain couples TRBV20-1 to TRBJ2-7. CDR3 length equals 15 residues. CDR1 DFQATT and CDR2 SNEGSKA come from the germline V gene (reference sequence). The CDR3 here is CSARARDSDSYEQYF.

This chain joins TRBV18 and TRBJ2-7; TCRdb selects TRBD2, and the lack of DNA leaves this call unchecked. Germline values: CDR1 KGHSH, CDR2 LQKENI. This CDR3 region has 15 residues. CDR3 amino acids: CASSPRELGPYEQYF.

The rearrangement joins TRBV3-1 to TRBJ1-5. The CDR3 sequence is 12 residues long. The germline gives CDR1 LGHDT, CDR2 YNNKEL (reference sequence). The CDR3 region is CASSQETGVQHF.

J is TRBJ1-6 and V is TRBV12-3 or TRBV12-4; TCRdb's D gene call, TRBD1, goes unchecked for lack of DNA. There are 15 residues in the CDR3. Here the CDR3 reads CASNWGNGAGSPLHF.

The chain employs TRBV15 and TRBJ2-2; TCRdb returns TRBD2, unconfirmable since there is no DNA. The CDR3 covers 17 residues. CDR1 is LNHNV and CDR2 is YYDKDF in the germline V gene (reference sequence). The CDR3 spells CATSRDPPVLFPGELFF.

The chain combines TRBV9 with TRBJ2-3; TCRdb outputs TRBD2, but without DNA this stays unchecked. Germline lookup yields CDR1 SGDLS and CDR2 YYNGEE. CDR3 length: 16 amino acids. CDR3 protein: CASSGTSGRATDTQYF. Filled out from reference TRBV9 and TRBJ2-3, the complete variable domain reads DSGVTQTPKHLITATGQRVTLRCSPRSGDLSVYWYQQSLDQGLQFLIQYYNGEERAKGNILERFSAQQFPDLHSELNLSSLELGDSALYFCASSGTSGRATDTQYFGPGTRLTVL.

The V call is TRBV29-1, the J call TRBJ2-7; TCRdb lists TRBD2, though no DNA is available to test this call. Germline V lookup: CDR1 SQVTM, CDR2 ANQGSEA. The CDR3 is made up of 15 amino acids. The CDR3 loop is CSGGLAGVAGYEQYF.

The J gene is TRBJ2-5, the V gene TRBV28. In germline, CDR1 is MDHEN, CDR2 SYDVKM. The CDR3 loop spans 13 amino acids. The CDR3 region is CASSNRFGETQYF.

V is TRBV28 and J is TRBJ2-3; TCRdb's D call of TRBD2 is untestable without DNA. The CDR3 has 14 amino acids. CDR1 is MDHEN, CDR2 SYDVKM, per germline. The CDR3 loop reads CASSREQRTDTQYF.

This sequence joins TRBV29-1 and TRBJ2-3; TCRdb proposes TRBD1, but this gene call is untestable without DNA. The CDR3 is 16 residues long. CDR1 is SQVTM and CDR2 is ANQGSEA in the germline V gene. The CDR3 here is CSVLGVAGGHTDTQYF.

This chain links TRBV5-1 with TRBJ2-4; TCRdb names TRBD1, which stays unverified in the absence of DNA. CDR1 is SGHRS, CDR2 YFSETQ, per germline. The CDR3 covers 15 residues. The CDR3 protein is CASSSGTTSKNIQYF.

The chain carries TRBV24-1 and TRBJ2-2; TCRdb reports TRBD2, a call that lacks DNA to check it against. CDR3 length: 20 amino acids. The germline V gene encodes CDR1 KGHDR and CDR2 SFDVKD. The CDR3 here is CATSEHSGTGLATNTGELFF.

The V and J genes are TRBV4-2 and TRBJ2-3; TCRdb returns TRBD2, unconfirmable since there is no DNA. Germline CDR1 LGHNA, CDR2 YNFKEQ. The CDR3 extends over 17 amino acids. The CDR3 sequence is CASSHPLAETSTDTQYF.

The CDR3 is CASSLQGAMVTEAFF. J is TRBJ1-1 and V is TRBV27; absent DNA, TCRdb's TRBD1 call cannot be checked. The V gene's germline CDR1 is MNHEY and CDR2 SMNVEV (reference sequence). The CDR3 runs to 15 residues.

The gene calls are TRBV11-2 and TRBJ2-5; TCRdb indicates TRBD2, and absent DNA this call remains unverified. This CDR3 region has 15 residues. CDR1 is SGHAT and CDR2 is FQNNGV in the germline V gene. CDR3: CASSGRTRTQETQYF. The whole variable domain, remainder taken from reference TRBV11-2 and TRBJ2-5, is EAGVAQSPRYKIIEKRQSVAFWCNPISGHATLYWYQQILGQGPKLLIQFQNNGVVDDSQLPKDRFSAERLKGVDSTLKIQPAKLEDSAVYLCASSGRTRTQETQYFGPGTRLLVL.

J is TRBJ2-7 and V is TRBV11-2; with no DNA, the TCRdb D assignment of TRBD2 cannot be verified. The CDR3 is 15 amino acids. CDR1 and CDR2 (germline): SGHAT, FQNNGV. The chain's CDR3 is CASSQRDPPLGEQYF.

The CDR3 is CASRAQLGGTGELFF. V usage is TRBV7-8 and J usage is TRBJ2-2; lacking DNA, the TRBD2 call made by TCRdb goes unchecked. The CDR3 is 15 residues long. CDR1 and CDR2 (germline): SGHVS, FQNEAQ.

This sequence joins TRBV20-1 and TRBJ2-7; TCRdb outputs TRBD2, but without DNA this stays unchecked. Per germline, CDR1 DFQATT and CDR2 SNEGSKA (reference sequence). This CDR3 has 17 amino acids. CDR3 loop: CTPLGLAGGYGAYEQYF.

V is TRBV20-1 and J is TRBJ1-5. The CDR3 extends over 14 amino acids. In germline, CDR1 is DFQATT, CDR2 SNEGSKA (reference sequence). CDR3 sequence: CSARDFHPNQPQHF.

CDR3 in amino acids: CASSLPGQAAGELFF. The chain uses TRBV28 and TRBJ2-2; absent DNA, TCRdb's TRBD1 call cannot be checked. CDR3 length: 15 residues. The germline CDR1 and CDR2 sequences are MDHEN and SYDVKM.